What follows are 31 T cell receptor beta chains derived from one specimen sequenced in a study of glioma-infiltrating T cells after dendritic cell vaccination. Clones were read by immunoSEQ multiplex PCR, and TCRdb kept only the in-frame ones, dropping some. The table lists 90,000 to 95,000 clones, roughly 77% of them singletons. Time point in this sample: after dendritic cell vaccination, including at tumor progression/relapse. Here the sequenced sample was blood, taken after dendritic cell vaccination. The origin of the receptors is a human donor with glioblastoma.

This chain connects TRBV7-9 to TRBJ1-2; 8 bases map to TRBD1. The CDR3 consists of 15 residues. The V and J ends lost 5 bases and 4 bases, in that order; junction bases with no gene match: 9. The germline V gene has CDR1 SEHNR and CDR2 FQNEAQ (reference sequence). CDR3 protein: CASSQDRGTVYGYTF. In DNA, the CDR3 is TGTGCCAGCAGCCAAGACAGGGGAACGGTCTATGGCTACACCTTC.

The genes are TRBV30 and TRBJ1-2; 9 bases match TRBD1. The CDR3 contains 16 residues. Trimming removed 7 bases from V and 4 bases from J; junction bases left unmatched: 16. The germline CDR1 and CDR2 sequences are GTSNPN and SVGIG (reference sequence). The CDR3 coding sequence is TGTGCCTACCACCGGGACAGGGTACTATCGCCCTATGGCTACACCTTC. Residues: CAYHRDRVLSPYGYTF.

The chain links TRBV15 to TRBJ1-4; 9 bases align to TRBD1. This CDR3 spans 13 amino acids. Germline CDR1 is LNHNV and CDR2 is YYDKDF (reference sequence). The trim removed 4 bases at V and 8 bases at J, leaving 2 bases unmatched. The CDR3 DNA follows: TGTGCCACCAGCAAGACAGGGGGAGAAAAACTGTTTTTT. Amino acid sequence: CATSKTGGEKLFF.

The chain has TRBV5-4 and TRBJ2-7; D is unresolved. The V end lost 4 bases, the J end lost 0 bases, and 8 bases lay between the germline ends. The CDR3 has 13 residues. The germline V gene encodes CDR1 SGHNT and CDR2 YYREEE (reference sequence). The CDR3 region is CASSNDNSYEQYF. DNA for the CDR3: TGTGCCAGCAGCAATGACAACTCCTACGAGCAGTACTTC.

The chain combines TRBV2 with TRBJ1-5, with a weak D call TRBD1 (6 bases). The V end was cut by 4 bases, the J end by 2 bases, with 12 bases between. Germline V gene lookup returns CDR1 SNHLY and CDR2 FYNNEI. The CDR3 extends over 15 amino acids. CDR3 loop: CASSGVGAGNQPQHF. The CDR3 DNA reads TGTGCCAGCAGTGGGGTGGGGGCTGGCAATCAGCCCCAGCATTTT.

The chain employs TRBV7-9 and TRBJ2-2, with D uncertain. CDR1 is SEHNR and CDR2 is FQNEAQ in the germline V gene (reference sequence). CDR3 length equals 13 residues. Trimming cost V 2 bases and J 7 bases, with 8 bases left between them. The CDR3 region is CASSLIGGGELFF. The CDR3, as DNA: TGTGCCAGCAGCTTAATCGGCGGCGGGGAGCTGTTTTTT.

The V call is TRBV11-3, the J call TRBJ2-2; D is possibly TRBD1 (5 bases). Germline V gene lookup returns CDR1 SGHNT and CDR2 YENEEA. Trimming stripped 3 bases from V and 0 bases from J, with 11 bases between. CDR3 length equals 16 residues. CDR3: CASSFTGPPNTGELFF. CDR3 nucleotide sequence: TGTGCCAGCAGCTTTACAGGTCCGCCGAACACCGGGGAGCTGTTTTTT.

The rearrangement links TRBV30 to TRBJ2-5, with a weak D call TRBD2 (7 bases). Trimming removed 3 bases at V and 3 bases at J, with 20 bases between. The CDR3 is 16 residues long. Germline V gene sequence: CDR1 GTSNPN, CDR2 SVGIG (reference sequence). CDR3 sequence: CAWSARGAGTKETQYF. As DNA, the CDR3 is TGTGCCTGGAGCGCTCGGGGGGCGGGGACGAAAGAGACCCAGTACTTC.

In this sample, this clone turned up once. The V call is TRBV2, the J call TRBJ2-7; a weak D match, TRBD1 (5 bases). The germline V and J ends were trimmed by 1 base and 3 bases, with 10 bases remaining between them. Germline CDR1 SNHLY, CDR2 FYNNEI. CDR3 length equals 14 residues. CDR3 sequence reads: CASSEGRGVYEQYF. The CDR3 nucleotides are TGTGCCAGCAGTGAAGGTAGGGGCGTCTACGAGCAGTACTTC.

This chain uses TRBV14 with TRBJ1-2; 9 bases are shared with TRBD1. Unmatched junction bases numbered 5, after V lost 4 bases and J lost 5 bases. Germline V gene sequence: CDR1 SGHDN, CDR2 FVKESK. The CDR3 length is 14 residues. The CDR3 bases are TGTGCCAGCAGCCGAATGACAGGGGGTTATGGCTACACCTTC. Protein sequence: CASSRMTGGYGYTF.

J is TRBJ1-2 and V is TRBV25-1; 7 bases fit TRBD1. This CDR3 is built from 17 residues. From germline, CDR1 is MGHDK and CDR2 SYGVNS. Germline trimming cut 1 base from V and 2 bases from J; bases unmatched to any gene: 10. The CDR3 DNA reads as TGTGCCAGCAGTGAATGGGTAGGGGGCGGCCTCAACTATGGCTACACCTTC. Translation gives CASSEWVGGGLNYGYTF.

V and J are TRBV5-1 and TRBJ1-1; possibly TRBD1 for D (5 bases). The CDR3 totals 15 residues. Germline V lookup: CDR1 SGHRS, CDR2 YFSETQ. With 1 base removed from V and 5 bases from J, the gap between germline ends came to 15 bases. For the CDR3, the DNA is TGCGCCAGCAGCTTGCGGCCAGGGTCAGGGACTGAAGCTTTCTTT. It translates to CASSLRPGSGTEAFF.

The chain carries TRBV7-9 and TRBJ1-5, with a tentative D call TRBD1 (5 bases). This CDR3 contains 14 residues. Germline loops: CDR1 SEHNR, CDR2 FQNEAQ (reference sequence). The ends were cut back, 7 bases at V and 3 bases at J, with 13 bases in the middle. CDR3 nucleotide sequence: TGTGCCAGCAATATGGGGCCCTCCAATCAGCCCCAGCATTTT. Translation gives CASNMGPSNQPQHF.

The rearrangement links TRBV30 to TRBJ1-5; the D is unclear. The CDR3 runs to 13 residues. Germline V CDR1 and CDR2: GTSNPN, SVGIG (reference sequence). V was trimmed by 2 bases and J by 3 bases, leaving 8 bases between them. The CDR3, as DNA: TGTGCCTGGAGTAGCGGACCCAATCAGCCCCAGCATTTT. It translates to CAWSSGPNQPQHF.

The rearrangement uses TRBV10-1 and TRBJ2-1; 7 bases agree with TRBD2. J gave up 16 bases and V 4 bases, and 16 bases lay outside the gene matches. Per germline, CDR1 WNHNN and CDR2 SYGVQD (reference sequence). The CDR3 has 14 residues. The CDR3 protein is CASSGVGGFGPLFF. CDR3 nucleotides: TGCGCCAGCAGTGGAGTGGGGGGGTTTGGGCCACTCTTCTTC.

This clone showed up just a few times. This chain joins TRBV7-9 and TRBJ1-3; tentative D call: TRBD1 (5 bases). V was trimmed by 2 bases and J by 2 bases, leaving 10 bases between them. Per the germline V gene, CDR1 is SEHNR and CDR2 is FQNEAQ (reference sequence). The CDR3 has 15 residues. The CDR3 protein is CASSLRAGPGNTIYF. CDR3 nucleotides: TGTGCCAGCAGCTTACGGGCAGGGCCTGGAAACACCATATATTTT.

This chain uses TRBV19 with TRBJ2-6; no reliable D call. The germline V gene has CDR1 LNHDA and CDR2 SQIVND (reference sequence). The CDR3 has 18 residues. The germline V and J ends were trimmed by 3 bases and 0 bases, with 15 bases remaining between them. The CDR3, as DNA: TGTGCCAGTAGTATTTGGGTGGGTAGCCCCTCTGGGGCCAACGTCCTGACTTTC. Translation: CASSIWVGSPSGANVLTF.

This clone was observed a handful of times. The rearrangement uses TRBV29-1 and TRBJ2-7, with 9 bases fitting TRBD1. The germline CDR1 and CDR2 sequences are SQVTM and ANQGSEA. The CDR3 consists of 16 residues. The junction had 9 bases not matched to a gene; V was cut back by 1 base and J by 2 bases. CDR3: CSVEAPGQGTPYEQYV. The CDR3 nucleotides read TGCAGCGTTGAAGCCCCGGGACAGGGAACCCCCTACGAGCAGTACGTC.

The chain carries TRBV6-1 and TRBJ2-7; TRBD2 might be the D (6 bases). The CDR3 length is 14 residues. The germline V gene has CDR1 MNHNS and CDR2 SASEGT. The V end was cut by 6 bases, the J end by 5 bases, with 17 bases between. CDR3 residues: CASRPPGEVHEQYV. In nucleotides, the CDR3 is TGTGCCAGCAGGCCCCCGGGGGAGGTCCACGAGCAGTACGTC.

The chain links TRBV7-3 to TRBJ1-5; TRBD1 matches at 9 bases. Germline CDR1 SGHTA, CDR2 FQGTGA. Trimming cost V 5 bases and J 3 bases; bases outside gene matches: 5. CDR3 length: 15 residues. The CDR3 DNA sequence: TGTGCCAGCAGCCTACAGGGGGCCTTCAATCAGCCCCAGCATTTT. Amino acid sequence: CASSLQGAFNQPQHF. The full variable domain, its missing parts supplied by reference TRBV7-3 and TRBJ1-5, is GAGVSQTPSNKVTEKGKYVELRCDPISGHTALYWYRQSLGQGPEFLIYFQGTGAADDSGLPNDRFFAVRPEGSVSTLKIQRTERGDSAVYLCASSLQGAFNQPQHFGDGTRLSIL.

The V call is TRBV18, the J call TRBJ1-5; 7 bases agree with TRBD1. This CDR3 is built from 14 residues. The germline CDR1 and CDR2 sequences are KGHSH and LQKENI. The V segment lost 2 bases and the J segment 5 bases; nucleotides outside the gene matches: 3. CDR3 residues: CASSPFTGDQPQHF. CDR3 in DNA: TGTGCCAGCTCACCATTCACAGGGGATCAGCCCCAGCATTTT.

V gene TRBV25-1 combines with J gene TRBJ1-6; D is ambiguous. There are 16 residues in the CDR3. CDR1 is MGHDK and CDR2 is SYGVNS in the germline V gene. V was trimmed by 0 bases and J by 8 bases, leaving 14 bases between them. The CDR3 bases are TGTGCCAGCAGTGAATATAGTTCGGGGATTGATTCACCCCTCCACTTT. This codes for CASSEYSSGIDSPLHF.

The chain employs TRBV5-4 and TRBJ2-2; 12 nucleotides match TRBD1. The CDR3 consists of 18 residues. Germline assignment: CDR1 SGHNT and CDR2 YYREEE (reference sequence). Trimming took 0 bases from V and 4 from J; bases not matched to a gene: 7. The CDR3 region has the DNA TGTGCCAGCAGCTTGGCGGGACAGGGGGCACGAGGCACCGGGGAGCTGTTTTTT. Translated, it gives CASSLAGQGARGTGELFF.

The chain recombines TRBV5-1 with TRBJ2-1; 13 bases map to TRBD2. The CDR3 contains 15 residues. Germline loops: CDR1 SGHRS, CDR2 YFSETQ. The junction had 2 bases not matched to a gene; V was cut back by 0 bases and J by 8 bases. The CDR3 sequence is CASSLGGLAGDEQFF. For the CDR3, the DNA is TGCGCCAGCAGCTTGGGAGGACTAGCGGGAGATGAGCAGTTCTTC.

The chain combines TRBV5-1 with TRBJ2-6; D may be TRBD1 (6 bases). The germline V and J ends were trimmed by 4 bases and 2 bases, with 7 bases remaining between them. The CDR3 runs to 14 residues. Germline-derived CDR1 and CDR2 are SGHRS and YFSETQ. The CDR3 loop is CASSQGPGANVLTF. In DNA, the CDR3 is TGCGCCAGCAGCCAGGGGCCTGGGGCCAACGTCCTGACTTTC.

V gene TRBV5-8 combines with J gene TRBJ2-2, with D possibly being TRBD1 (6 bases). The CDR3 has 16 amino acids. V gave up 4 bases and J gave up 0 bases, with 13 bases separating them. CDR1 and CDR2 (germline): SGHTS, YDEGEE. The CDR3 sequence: CASSPRDIPNTGELFF. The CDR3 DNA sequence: TGTGCCAGCAGCCCACGGGACATCCCGAACACCGGGGAGCTGTTTTTT.

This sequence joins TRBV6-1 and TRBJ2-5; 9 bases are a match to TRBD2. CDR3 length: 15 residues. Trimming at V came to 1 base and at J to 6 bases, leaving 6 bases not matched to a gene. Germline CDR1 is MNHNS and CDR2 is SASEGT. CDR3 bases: TGTGCCAGCAGTGAAGAGGCGGGAGGGCTACAGACCCAGTACTTC. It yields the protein CASSEEAGGLQTQYF.

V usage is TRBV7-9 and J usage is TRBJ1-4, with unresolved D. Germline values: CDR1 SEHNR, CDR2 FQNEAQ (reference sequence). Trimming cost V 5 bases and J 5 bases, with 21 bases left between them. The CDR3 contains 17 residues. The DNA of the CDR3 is TGTGCCAGCAGCCCCCGCGGGGAGGTCGCCAGGAATGAAAAACTGTTTTTT. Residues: CASSPRGEVARNEKLFF.

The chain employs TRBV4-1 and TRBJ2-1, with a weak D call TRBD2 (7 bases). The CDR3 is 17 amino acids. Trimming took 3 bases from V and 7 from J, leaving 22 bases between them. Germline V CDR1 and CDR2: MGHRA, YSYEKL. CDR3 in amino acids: CASSQPLRGRAGNEQFF. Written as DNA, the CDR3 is TGCGCCAGCAGCCAGCCCCTAAGGGGGAGGGCCGGTAATGAGCAGTTCTTC.

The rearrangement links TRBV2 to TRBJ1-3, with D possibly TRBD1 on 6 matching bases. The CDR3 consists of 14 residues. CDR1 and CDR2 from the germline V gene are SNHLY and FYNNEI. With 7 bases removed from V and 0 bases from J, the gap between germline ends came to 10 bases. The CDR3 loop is CASNRASSGNTIYF. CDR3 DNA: TGTGCCAGCAACAGGGCTAGCTCTGGAAACACCATATATTTT.

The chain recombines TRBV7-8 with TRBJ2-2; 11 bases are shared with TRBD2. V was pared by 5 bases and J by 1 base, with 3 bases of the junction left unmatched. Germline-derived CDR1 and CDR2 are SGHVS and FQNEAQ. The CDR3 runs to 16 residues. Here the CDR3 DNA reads TGTGCCAGCAGCCGACTAGCGGGGCAGAACACCGGGGAGCTGTTTTTT. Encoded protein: CASSRLAGQNTGELFF. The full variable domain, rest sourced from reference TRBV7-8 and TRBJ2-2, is GAGVSQSPRYKVAKRGQDVALRCDPISGHVSLFWYQQALGQGPEFLTYFQNEAQLDKSGLPSDRFFAERPEGSVSTLKIQRTQQEDSAVYLCASSRLAGQNTGELFFGEGSRLTVL.